Here is one TCR beta chain with its context. Its antigen is unidentified. The length of the CDR3 is 13 residues. The V gene lost 5 bases and the J gene lost 0 bases, with 5 bases spanning the gap. Germline V lookup: CDR1 KGHSH, CDR2 LQKENI. A CD45RA+ naive subset and a CD45RA-negative memory subset were split from CD4+ cells. These data are taken from a study of shared clonotypes between healthy human individuals. Study context: Serving as donors were two women and three men, whose ages spanned 18 to 49. General study points: Blood alone was sampled, and tissue repertoires likely differ. Sharing across four donors was seen in roughly 5% of naive CD4 clonotypes.

The protocol was immunoSEQ multiplex PCR, while the TCRdb copy is restricted to in-frame clones and leaves out a portion. The profile covers 950,000 to 1,100,000 clones, with 70% to 80% appearing a single time and 0.5% to 0.65% taken by the ten largest. The TCR sequence derives from a man aged 18-30 years in good health. Some clones in this sample may be carry-over from other donors' samples. The sequencing input was memory CD4+ T cells from PBMCs. Subset reported: CD45RA-negative fraction. The rearrangement uses TRBV18 and TRBJ1-3; D not certain. The CDR3 bases are TGTGCCAGCTCAATTTCCTCTGGAAACACCATATATTTT. Protein product: CASSISSGNTIYF.